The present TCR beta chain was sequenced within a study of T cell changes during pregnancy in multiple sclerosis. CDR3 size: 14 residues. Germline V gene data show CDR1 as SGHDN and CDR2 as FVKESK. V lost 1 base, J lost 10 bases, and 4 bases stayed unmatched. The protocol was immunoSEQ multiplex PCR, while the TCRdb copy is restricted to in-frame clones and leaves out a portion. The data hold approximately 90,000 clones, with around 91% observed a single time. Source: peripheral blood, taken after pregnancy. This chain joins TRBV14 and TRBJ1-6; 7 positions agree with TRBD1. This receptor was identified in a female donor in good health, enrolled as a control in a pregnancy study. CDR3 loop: CASSQGRGSSPLHF. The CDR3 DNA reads TGTGCCAGCAGCCAAGGCAGGGGGAGCTCACCCCTCCACTTT.